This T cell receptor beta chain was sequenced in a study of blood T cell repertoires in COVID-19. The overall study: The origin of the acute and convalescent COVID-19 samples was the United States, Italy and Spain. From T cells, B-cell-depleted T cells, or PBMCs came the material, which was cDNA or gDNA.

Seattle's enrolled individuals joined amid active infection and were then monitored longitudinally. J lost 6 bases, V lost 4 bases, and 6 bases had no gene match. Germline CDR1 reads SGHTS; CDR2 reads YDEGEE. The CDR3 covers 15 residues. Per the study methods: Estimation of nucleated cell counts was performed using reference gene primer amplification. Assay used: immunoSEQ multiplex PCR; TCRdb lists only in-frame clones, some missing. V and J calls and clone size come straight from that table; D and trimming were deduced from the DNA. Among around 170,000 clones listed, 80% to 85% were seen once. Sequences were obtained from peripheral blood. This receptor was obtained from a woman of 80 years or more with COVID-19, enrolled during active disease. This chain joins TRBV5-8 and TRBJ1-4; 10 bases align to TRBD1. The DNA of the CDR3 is TGTGCCAGCAGCGGAAGACAGGGGGCATATGAAAAACTGTTTTTT. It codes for CASSGRQGAYEKLFF. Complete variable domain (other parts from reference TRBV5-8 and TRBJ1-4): EAGVTQSPTHLIKTRGQQATLRCSPISGHTSVYWYQQALGLGLQFLLWYDEGEERNRGNFPPRFSGRQFPNYSSELNVNALELEDSALYLCASSGRQGAYEKLFFGSGTQLSVL.